Following are 22 T cell receptor beta chains from one sample sequenced in a study of blood T cell repertoires in COVID-19. The data were produced by immunoSEQ multiplex PCR, yet TCRdb's version contains in-frame clones alone and is incomplete. The sample holds about 180,000 clones; 80% to 85% are singletons and the top ten take around 6.7%. The sample comprised peripheral blood. The source of these receptors is a woman aged 40 to 50 with COVID-19, enrolled during active disease.

The rearrangement links TRBV5-1 to TRBJ2-3, with 8 bases identical to TRBD2. Per germline, CDR1 SGHRS and CDR2 YFSETQ. V shed 4 bases, J shed 5 bases, and the junction held 9 bases outside the gene matches. The CDR3 consists of 15 residues. As DNA, the CDR3 is TGCGCCAGCAGCAAGGGACTAGTCTTGGGAGATACGCAGTATTTT. Translating it yields CASSKGLVLGDTQYF.

On this clone: A junction boundary mismatches the germline segment, possibly from a read error. The rearrangement uses TRBV19 and TRBJ2-7; D gene uncertain. This CDR3 contains 13 residues. Germline loops: CDR1 LNHDA, CDR2 SQIVND (reference sequence). DNA of the CDR3: TGTGCCAGTAGTTTAGATCGCCCCGGGGAGCAGTACTTC. Translation gives CASSLDRPGEQYF.

The rearrangement links TRBV19 to TRBJ2-7, with unresolved D. Germline CDR1 is LNHDA and CDR2 is SQIVND (reference sequence). Trimming took 5 bases from V and 1 from J, leaving 12 bases between them. This CDR3 is built from 14 residues. CDR3 bases: TGTGCCAGTAGTCCCGCAAGAGGATCCTACGAGCAGTACTTC. Amino acids: CASSPARGSYEQYF.

The chain combines TRBV4-2 with TRBJ2-1; 13 bases match TRBD2. Losses at the gene ends were 3 bases for V and 7 bases for J; bases not matched to a gene: 6. Germline assignment: CDR1 LGHNA and CDR2 YNFKEQ. The CDR3 covers 16 residues. The CDR3 nucleotides are TGTGCCAGCAGCCAGTTACTAGCGGGGGGGCGGAATGAGCAGTTCTTC. Protein: CASSQLLAGGRNEQFF.

This chain uses TRBV5-1 with TRBJ2-5; D uncertain. V dropped 0 bases and J dropped 3 bases, with 9 bases sitting between them. Germline lookup yields CDR1 SGHRS and CDR2 YFSETQ. This CDR3 is 14 amino acids long. The CDR3 reads CASSLAGGKETQYF. In DNA form, the CDR3 reads TGCGCCAGCAGCTTGGCGGGTGGAAAAGAGACCCAGTACTTC.

The chain uses TRBV14 and TRBJ1-3; D gene unclear. V lost 0 bases, J lost 0 bases, and 6 bases lay in between. Looked up from germline, CDR1 is SGHDN and CDR2 is FVKESK. This CDR3 spans 15 amino acids. The CDR3 spells CASSQDPLSGNTIYF. In DNA, the CDR3 is TGTGCCAGCAGCCAAGACCCTCTCTCTGGAAACACCATATATTTT. Full variable domain (missing parts from reference TRBV14 and TRBJ1-3): EAGVTQFPSHSVIEKGQTVTLRCDPISGHDNLYWYRRVMGKEIKFLLHFVKESKQDESGMPNNRFLAERTGGTYSTLKVQPAELEDSGVYFCASSQDPLSGNTIYFGEGSWLTVV.

The chain is built from TRBV7-2 and TRBJ1-2; tentatively, D is TRBD1 (5 bases). V lost 5 bases, J lost 8 bases, and 12 bases lay in between. Germline V gives CDR1 SGHTA, CDR2 FQGNSA. The CDR3 contains 12 residues. CDR3 coding DNA: TGTGCCAGCAGCACCACAGGATACGGCTACACCTTC. It encodes CASSTTGYGYTF. The variable domain in full, with the rest retrieved from reference TRBV7-2 and TRBJ1-2, is GAGVSQSPSNKVTEKGKDVELRCDPISGHTALYWYRQSLGQGLEFLIYFQGNSAPDKSGLPSDRFSAERTGGSVSTLTIQRTQQEDSAVYLCASSTTGYGYTFGSGTRLTVV.

The genes are TRBV19 and TRBJ1-4; the D gene is possibly TRBD1 (5 bases). Germline V gene sequence: CDR1 LNHDA, CDR2 SQIVND (reference sequence). The CDR3 spans 14 residues. With 5 bases removed from V and 4 bases from J, the gap between germline ends came to 11 bases. CDR3 in amino acids: CASSRGGDNEKLFF. CDR3 DNA: TGTGCCAGTAGTCGAGGAGGGGATAATGAAAAACTGTTTTTT.

V and J are TRBV9 and TRBJ1-4; the D is unclear. V was pared by 0 bases and J by 0 bases, with 21 bases between. Germline V lookup: CDR1 SGDLS, CDR2 YYNGEE. The CDR3 covers 20 residues. The CDR3 loop reads CASSVDEGSHERATNEKLFF. CDR3 coding DNA: TGTGCCAGCAGCGTAGACGAAGGGAGCCACGAGAGGGCAACTAATGAAAAACTGTTTTTT.

This sequence joins TRBV7-6 and TRBJ2-2, with D unclear. In germline, CDR1 is SGHVS, CDR2 FNYEAQ. The V end lost 1 base, the J end lost 0 bases, and 6 bases lay between the germline ends. The CDR3 consists of 15 residues. CDR3 residues: CASSLEQTNTGELFF. DNA of the CDR3: TGTGCCAGCAGCTTAGAACAGACGAACACCGGGGAGCTGTTTTTT.

The chain uses TRBV5-5 and TRBJ2-3; TRBD2 matches at 13 bases. Trimming removed 2 bases from V and 2 bases from J; junction bases left unmatched: 5. CDR1 SGHKS and CDR2 YYEKEE come from the germline V gene (reference sequence). This CDR3 spans 17 amino acids. The CDR3 reads CASSFGLAGDYTDTQYF. CDR3 coding DNA: TGTGCCAGCAGCTTCGGACTAGCGGGGGATTACACAGATACGCAGTATTTT.

This chain joins TRBV6-6 and TRBJ2-4; 12 nucleotides align to TRBD2. Germline CDR1 reads MNHNY; CDR2 reads SVGAGI (reference sequence). This CDR3 contains 18 residues. V gave up 5 bases and J gave up 0 bases; unmatched junction bases: 8. The CDR3 DNA is TGTGCCAGCAGTCCGAGGGGGGGACTAGCGGGAGCCAAAAACATTCAGTACTTC. Residues: CASSPRGGLAGAKNIQYF.

For this clone: The junction departs from germline at one end; a sequencing error may be responsible. The chain recombines TRBV7-7 with TRBJ2-7; TRBD1 is a possible D gene (5 bases). The germline V gene has CDR1 SSHAT and CDR2 FNYEAQ (reference sequence). The CDR3 contains 14 residues. The CDR3 region has the DNA TGTGCTAGCAGCTTAGACAGTTCCTCCTACGAGCAGTACTTC. Amino acid sequence: CASSLDSSSYEQYF.

This clone was recorded once. Other DNA sequences in this specimen translate into the identical CDR3. This sequence joins TRBV6-6 and TRBJ1-3; 8 bases fit TRBD1. Germline CDR1 is MNHNY and CDR2 is SVGAGI (reference sequence). V was pared by 0 bases and J by 3 bases, with 1 base of the junction left unmatched. The CDR3 runs 15 residues. The CDR3 sequence: CASSYSGTGGNTIYF. In DNA, the CDR3 is TGTGCCAGCAGTTACTCGGGGACAGGTGGAAACACCATATATTTT.

This chain links TRBV27 with TRBJ2-3; no firm D call. Germline values: CDR1 MNHEY, CDR2 SMNVEV (reference sequence). The V and J ends lost 6 bases and 1 base respectively, with 8 bases between them. The CDR3 sequence is 13 residues long. The CDR3 DNA sequence: TGTGCCAGCAGCCCCCTTGGCACAGATACGCAGTATTTT. It codes for CASSPLGTDTQYF.

The CDR3 sequence is CASSYTGVTNEKLFF. The CDR3 DNA follows: TGTGCCAGCAGCTATACAGGGGTAACTAATGAAAAACTGTTTTTT. The chain couples TRBV5-6 to TRBJ1-4; 7 positions agree with TRBD1. The CDR3 is 15 residues long. CDR1 SGHDT and CDR2 YYEEEE come from the germline V gene. With V trimmed by 3 bases and J by 1 base, 3 bases remained unmatched. The complete variable domain, with remaining parts taken from reference TRBV5-6 and TRBJ1-4, reads DAGVTQSPTHLIKTRGQQVTLRCSPKSGHDTVSWYQQALGQGPQFIFQYYEEEERQRGNFPDRFSGHQFPNYSSELNVNALLLGDSALYLCASSYTGVTNEKLFFGSGTQLSVL.

This clone was detected only once. The rearrangement joins TRBV12-3 or TRBV12-4 to TRBJ1-1, with TRBD1 identical over 7 bases. The CDR3 has 13 residues. V lost 5 bases, J lost 5 bases, and 5 bases stayed unmatched. The CDR3 loop is CASSATGRTEAFF. The CDR3 bases are TGTGCCAGCAGTGCGACAGGGCGAACTGAAGCTTTCTTT.

V and J are TRBV2 and TRBJ1-5; TRBD1 is a possible D gene (5 bases). The CDR3 is 14 residues long. The ends were cut back, 10 bases at V and 4 bases at J, with 17 bases in the middle. Germline V gives CDR1 SNHLY, CDR2 FYNNEI. CDR3 protein: CATGGGDVNQPQHF. The CDR3 DNA follows: TGTGCCACCGGGGGAGGGGATGTAAATCAGCCCCAGCATTTT.

This chain links TRBV5-1 with TRBJ2-1; perhaps TRBD1 as D (5 bases). CDR3 length: 15 amino acids. The germline V gene has CDR1 SGHRS and CDR2 YFSETQ. Trimming shortened V by 0 bases and J by 1 base, and 8 bases separated the two germline ends. The DNA of the CDR3 is TGCGCCAGCAGCTTGGGGGGCCGGTCCTACAATGAGCAGTTCTTC. Its translation: CASSLGGRSYNEQFF.

This chain uses TRBV9 with TRBJ2-1; 8 bases are a match to TRBD2. This CDR3 has 13 amino acids. The germline gives CDR1 SGDLS, CDR2 YYNGEE. Trimming removed 2 bases from V and 5 bases from J; junction bases left unmatched: 0. The CDR3 sequence is CASSVTSDNEQFF. The CDR3 DNA reads as TGTGCCAGCAGCGTGACTAGCGACAATGAGCAGTTCTTC.

The chain couples TRBV4-1 to TRBJ1-3; 8 bases fit TRBD1. J gave up 1 base and V 0 bases, and 5 bases lay outside the gene matches. The germline gives CDR1 MGHRA, CDR2 YSYEKL. The CDR3 length is 17 residues. CDR3 sequence (DNA): TGCGCCAGCAGCCAAGAGCAGGGGGCGAGTTCTGGAAACACCATATATTTT. Translating it yields CASSQEQGASSGNTIYF.

The rearrangement uses TRBV19 and TRBJ1-6, with 9 bases lining up with TRBD1. The CDR3 loop spans 14 amino acids. Unmatched junction bases numbered 7, after V lost 6 bases and J lost 10 bases. CDR1 LNHDA and CDR2 SQIVND come from the germline V gene (reference sequence). The CDR3 region is CASRGQGGVSPLHF. The CDR3 nucleotides are TGTGCCAGTAGGGGACAGGGCGGAGTATCACCCCTCCACTTT.